This T cell receptor (beta chain) emerged from a study of blood T cell repertoires in COVID-19 (TCRdb year 2020). Context from the whole study: Samples covering the acute and convalescent phases of COVID-19 were provided by collaborators in the United States, Italy and Spain. The material from the prospective study consisted of cDNA or gDNA derived from T cells, B-cell-depleted T cells, or PBMCs. Where HLA class I and class II types were available, the types were taken from metadata supplied by the sample provider, not from assay-based typing. The dataset comprised deeply sampled blood TCRbeta repertoires from subjects exposed to, actively infected with, or recovered from COVID-19. Samples were obtained from the ongoing ImmuneRACE study (first 160 participants) and from 1,000 to 1,500 subjects provided by 6 global collaborators. The sample metadata nearly always contained a de-identified subject ID, COVID-19 status, age in years and sex. The repertoires were made available in a free public database intended to serve as a resource for research on the immune response to SARS-CoV-2. General study outcomes and caveats: How much clinical and demographic metadata was included differed by source and by participant, and the metadata was provided uncurated.

A word on this clone: What antigen it recognizes has not been identified. No quality values exist for individual bases; no much larger clone is one base distant.

Each collaborating institution followed its own protocols to collect whole blood in K2EDTA tubes. For TCRbeta analysis, collaborators shipped samples in one of three forms: frozen whole blood, isolated PBMCs, or DNA extracted from either of those sample types. TCRbeta CDR3 regions were amplified from genomic DNA by means of the immunoSEQ Assay, a bias-controlled multiplex PCR. On the study's bioinformatics: Nucleated cell counts per sample were estimated from amplification of reference gene primers within the assay. To quantify the absolute abundance of each unique TCRbeta CDR3 rearrangement, sequence reads were collapsed and filtered. Productive Simpson clonality was computed per sample as the square root of Simpson's diversity index over productive rearrangements. Held by TCRdb, this immuneACCESS table contains in-frame sequences only and omits some clones. Under half of the omission traces to an unresolved V gene where checked; the cause of the rest is unknown. V and J calls and clone size come straight from that table; D and trimming were deduced from the DNA. The sample table lists 70,000 to 95,000 clones, around 81% of them with a count of one. Of the sample, approximately 20% is held by the ten largest clones.

The sample comprised peripheral blood. The sequence derives from an older man with active or convalescent COVID-19.

The CDR3: CASGVGGPYEQYV. The DNA sequence is TGTGCCAGCGGGGTCGGGGGACCTTACGAGCAGTACGTC. Rearrangement joined TRBV21-1 to TRBJ2-7; the table assigns TRBD2, which was not confirmed against the DNA. TRBV21-1 is deemed a pseudogene. Reading from cysteine to valine, the CDR3 counts 13 amino acids. Only the CDR3 portion is preserved as DNA: 39 bases, with reading frame beginning at the first base.